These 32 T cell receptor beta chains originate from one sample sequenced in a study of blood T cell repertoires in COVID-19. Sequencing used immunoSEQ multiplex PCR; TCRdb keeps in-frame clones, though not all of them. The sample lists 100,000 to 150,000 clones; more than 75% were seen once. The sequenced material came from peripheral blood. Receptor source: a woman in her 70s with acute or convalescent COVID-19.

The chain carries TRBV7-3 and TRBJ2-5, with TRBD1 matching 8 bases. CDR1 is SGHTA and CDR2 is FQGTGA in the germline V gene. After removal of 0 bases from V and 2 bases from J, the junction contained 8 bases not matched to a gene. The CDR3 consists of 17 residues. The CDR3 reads CASSLTGTGQGQETQYF. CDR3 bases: TGTGCCAGCAGCTTAACAGGGACAGGTCAGGGGCAAGAGACCCAGTACTTC.

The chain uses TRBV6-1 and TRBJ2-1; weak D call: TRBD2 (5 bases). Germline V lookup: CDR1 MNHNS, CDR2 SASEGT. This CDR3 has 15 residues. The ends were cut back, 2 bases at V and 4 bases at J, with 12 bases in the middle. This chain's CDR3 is CASSELARTYNEQFF. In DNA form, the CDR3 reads TGTGCCAGCAGTGAATTAGCGCGTACGTACAATGAGCAGTTCTTC.

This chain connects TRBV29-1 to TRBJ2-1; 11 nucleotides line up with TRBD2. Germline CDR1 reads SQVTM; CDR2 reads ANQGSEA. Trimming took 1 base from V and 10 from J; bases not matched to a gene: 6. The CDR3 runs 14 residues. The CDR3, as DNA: TGCAGCGTTGAAGGTAGCGGGGGGGCTTGGGAGCAGTTCTTC. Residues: CSVEGSGGAWEQFF.

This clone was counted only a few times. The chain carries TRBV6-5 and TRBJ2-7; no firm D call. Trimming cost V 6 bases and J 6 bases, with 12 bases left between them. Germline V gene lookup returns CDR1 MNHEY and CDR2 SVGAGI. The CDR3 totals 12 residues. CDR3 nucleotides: TGTGCCAGCAGCGGTTCGGCAGGCGAGCAGTACTTC. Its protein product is CASSGSAGEQYF.

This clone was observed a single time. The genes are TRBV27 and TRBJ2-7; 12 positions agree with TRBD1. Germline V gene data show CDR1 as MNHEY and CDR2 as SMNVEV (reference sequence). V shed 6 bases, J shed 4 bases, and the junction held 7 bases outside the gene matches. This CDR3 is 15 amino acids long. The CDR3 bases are TGTGCCAGCAGGACTCCGGGACAGGGGGCTTACGAGCAGTACTTC. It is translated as CASRTPGQGAYEQYF.

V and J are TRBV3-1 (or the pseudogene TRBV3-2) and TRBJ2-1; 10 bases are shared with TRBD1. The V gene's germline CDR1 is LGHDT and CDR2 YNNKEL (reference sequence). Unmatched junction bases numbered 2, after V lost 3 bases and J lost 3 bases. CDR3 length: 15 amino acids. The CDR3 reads CASSQGQGFYNEQFF. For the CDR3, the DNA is TGTGCCAGCAGCCAGGGACAGGGGTTCTACAATGAGCAGTTCTTC.

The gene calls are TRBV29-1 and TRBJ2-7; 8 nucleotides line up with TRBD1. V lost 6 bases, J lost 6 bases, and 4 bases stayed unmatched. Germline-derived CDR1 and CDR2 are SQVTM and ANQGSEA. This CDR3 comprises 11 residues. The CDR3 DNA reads TGCAGCGTAAGGACAGGGACCGAGCAGTACTTC. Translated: CSVRTGTEQYF.

CDR3 loop: CASSPSGTGGVYGYTF. DNA for the CDR3: TGTGCCAGCAGCCCCTCCGGGACAGGGGGGGTCTATGGCTACACCTTC. The rearrangement joins TRBV7-9 to TRBJ1-2; 11 bases are shared with TRBD1. Germline assignment: CDR1 SEHNR and CDR2 FQNEAQ (reference sequence). The junction had 9 bases not matched to a gene; V was cut back by 5 bases and J by 4 bases. CDR3 length: 16 amino acids.

CDR3 nucleotides: TGTGCCAGCAGTTTAGTTCGGACAGGGGATTCACCCCTCCACTTT. It encodes CASSLVRTGDSPLHF. This chain connects TRBV27 to TRBJ1-6, with TRBD1 identical over 9 bases. The germline CDR1 and CDR2 sequences are MNHEY and SMNVEV (reference sequence). The CDR3 is 15 residues long. With 2 bases clipped from V and 8 bases from J, the junction kept 4 bases outside the gene matches.

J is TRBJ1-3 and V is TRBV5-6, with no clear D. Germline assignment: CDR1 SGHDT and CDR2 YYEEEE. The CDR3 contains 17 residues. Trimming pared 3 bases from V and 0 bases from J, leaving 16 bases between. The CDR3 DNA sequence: TGTGCCAGCAGCTCCCCCGTTGAGCGTAACTCTGGAAACACCATATATTTT. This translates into CASSSPVERNSGNTIYF. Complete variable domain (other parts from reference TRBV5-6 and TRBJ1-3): DAGVTQSPTHLIKTRGQQVTLRCSPKSGHDTVSWYQQALGQGPQFIFQYYEEEERQRGNFPDRFSGHQFPNYSSELNVNALLLGDSALYLCASSSPVERNSGNTIYFGEGSWLTVV.

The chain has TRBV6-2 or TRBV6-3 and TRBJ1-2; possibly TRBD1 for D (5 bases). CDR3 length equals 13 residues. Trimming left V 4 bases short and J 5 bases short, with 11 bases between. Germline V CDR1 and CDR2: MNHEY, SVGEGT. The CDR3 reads CASSFSQGYGYTF. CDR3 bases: TGTGCCAGCAGTTTCAGTCAGGGATATGGCTACACCTTC.

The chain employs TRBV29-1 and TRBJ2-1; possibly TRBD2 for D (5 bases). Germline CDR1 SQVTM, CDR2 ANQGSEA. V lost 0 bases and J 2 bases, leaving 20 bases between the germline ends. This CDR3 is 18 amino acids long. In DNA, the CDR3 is TGCAGCGTTGAAGAGACCCCTAGCCTTAAAGCAGCCTACAATGAGCAGTTCTTC. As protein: CSVEETPSLKAAYNEQFF.

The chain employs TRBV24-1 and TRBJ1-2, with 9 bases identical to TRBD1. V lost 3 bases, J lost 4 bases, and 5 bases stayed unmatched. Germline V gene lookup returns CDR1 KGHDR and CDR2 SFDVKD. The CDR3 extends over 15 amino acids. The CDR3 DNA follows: TGTGCCACCAGTGATAACAGGGGGCGCGTCTATGGCTACACCTTC. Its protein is CATSDNRGRVYGYTF.

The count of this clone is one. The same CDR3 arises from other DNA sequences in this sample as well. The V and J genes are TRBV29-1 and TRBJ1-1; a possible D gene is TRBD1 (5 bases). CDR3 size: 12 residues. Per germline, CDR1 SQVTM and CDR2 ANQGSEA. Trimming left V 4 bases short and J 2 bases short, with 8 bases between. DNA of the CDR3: TGCAGCGTTGGGGGGGGTAACACTGAAGCTTTCTTT. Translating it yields CSVGGGNTEAFF.

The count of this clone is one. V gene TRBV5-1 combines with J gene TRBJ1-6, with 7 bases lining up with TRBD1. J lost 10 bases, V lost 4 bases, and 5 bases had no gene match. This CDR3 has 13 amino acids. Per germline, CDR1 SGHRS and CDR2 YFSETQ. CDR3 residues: CASSIDRESPLHF. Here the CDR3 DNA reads TGCGCCAGCAGCATTGACAGGGAATCACCCCTCCACTTT.

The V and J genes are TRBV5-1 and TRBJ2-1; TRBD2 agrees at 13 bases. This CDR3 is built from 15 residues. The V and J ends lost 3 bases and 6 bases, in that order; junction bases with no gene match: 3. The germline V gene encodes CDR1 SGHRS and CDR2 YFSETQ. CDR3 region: CASSWGTSGANEQFF. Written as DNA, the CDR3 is TGCGCCAGCAGCTGGGGGACTAGCGGGGCCAATGAGCAGTTCTTC.

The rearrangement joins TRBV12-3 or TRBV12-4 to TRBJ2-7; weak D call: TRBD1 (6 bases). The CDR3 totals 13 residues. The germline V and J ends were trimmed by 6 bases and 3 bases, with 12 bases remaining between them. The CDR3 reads CASRWTAHYEQYF. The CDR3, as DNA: TGTGCCAGCAGGTGGACAGCTCACTACGAGCAGTACTTC.

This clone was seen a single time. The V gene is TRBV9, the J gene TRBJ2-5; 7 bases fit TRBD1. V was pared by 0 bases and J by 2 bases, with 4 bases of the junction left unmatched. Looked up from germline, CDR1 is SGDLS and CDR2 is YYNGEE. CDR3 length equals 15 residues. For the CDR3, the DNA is TGTGCCAGCAGCGTAGCTGACAGGGAGCAAGAGACCCAGTACTTC. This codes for CASSVADREQETQYF.

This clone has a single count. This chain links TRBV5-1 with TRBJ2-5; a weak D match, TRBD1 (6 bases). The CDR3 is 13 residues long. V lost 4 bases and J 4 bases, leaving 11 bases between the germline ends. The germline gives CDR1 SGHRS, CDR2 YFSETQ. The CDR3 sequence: CASSPQGRETQYF. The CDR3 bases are TGCGCCAGCAGCCCGCAGGGGAGAGAGACCCAGTACTTC.

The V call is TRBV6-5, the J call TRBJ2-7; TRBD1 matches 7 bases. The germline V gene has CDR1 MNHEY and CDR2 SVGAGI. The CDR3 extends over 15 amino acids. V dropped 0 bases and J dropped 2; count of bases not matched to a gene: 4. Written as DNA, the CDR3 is TGTGCCAGCAGTTACTCCCGGACAGGACCCTACGAGCAGTACTTC. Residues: CASSYSRTGPYEQYF.

DNA for the CDR3: TGTGCCAGCAGCCCTGAGGGGGCGGATGGCTACACCTTC. Its translation: CASSPEGADGYTF. J is TRBJ1-2 and V is TRBV9; 7 bases fit TRBD1. The CDR3 consists of 13 residues. V was clipped by 4 bases and J by 6 bases; unmatched bases: 6. Per germline, CDR1 SGDLS and CDR2 YYNGEE.

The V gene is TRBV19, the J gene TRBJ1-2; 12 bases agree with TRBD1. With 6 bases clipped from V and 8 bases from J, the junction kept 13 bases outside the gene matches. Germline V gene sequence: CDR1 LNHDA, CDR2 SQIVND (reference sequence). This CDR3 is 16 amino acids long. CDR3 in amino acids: CASRGDRGRGSDGYTF. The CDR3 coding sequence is TGTGCCAGTAGAGGGGACAGGGGGCGAGGTTCCGACGGCTACACCTTC.

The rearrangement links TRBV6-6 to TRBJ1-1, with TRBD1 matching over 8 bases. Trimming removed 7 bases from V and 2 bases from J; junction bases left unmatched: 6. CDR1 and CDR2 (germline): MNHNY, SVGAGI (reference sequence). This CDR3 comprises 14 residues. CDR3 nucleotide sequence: TGTGCCAGCATCGGACAGGGCCTAAACACTGAAGCTTTCTTT. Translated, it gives CASIGQGLNTEAFF.

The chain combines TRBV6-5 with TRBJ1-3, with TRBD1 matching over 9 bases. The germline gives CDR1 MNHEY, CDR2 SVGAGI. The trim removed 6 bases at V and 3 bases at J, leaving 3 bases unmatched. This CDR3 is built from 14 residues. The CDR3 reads CASRRTGVGNTIYF. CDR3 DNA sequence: TGTGCCAGCAGGCGGACAGGGGTTGGAAACACCATATATTTT.

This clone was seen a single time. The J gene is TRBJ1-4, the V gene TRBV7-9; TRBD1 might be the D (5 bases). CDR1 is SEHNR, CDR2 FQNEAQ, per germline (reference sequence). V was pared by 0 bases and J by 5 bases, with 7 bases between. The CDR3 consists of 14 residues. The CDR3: CASSLAGGNEKLFF. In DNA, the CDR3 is TGTGCCAGCAGCTTAGCGGGGGGGAATGAAAAACTGTTTTTT. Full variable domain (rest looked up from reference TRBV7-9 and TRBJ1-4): DTGVSQNPRHKITKRGQNVTFRCDPISEHNRLYWYRQTLGQGPEFLTYFQNEAQLEKSRLLSDRFSAERPKGSFSTLEIQRTEQGDSAMYLCASSLAGGNEKLFFGSGTQLSVL.

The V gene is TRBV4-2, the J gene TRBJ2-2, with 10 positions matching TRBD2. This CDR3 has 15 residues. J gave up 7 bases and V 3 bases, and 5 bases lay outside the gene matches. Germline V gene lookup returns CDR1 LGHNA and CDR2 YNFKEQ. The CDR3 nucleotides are TGTGCCAGCAGCCACCCTAGCGGGGGTAACGGGGAGCTGTTTTTT. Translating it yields CASSHPSGGNGELFF.

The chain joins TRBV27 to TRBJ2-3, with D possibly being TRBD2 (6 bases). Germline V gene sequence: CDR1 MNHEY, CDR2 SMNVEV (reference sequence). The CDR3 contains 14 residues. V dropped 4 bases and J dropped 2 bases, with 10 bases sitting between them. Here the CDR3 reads CASSSGEYTDTQYF. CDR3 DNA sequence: TGTGCCAGCAGTTCGGGGGAGTACACAGATACGCAGTATTTT.

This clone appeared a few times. CDR3 DNA sequence: TGTGCCAGCAGCCTCCAGGGAGGCGGCACAGATACGCAGTATTTT. This sequence encodes CASSLQGGGTDTQYF. The chain recombines TRBV6-6 with TRBJ2-3; perhaps TRBD2 as D (6 bases). The CDR3 runs to 15 residues. The germline V gene encodes CDR1 MNHNY and CDR2 SVGAGI (reference sequence). The V gene lost 6 bases and the J gene lost 1 base, with 14 bases spanning the gap.

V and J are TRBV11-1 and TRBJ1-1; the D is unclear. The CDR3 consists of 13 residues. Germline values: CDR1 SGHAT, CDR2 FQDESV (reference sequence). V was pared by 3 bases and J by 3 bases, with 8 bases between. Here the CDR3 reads CASSLAVYTEAFF. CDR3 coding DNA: TGTGCCAGCAGCTTGGCGGTGTACACTGAAGCTTTCTTT.

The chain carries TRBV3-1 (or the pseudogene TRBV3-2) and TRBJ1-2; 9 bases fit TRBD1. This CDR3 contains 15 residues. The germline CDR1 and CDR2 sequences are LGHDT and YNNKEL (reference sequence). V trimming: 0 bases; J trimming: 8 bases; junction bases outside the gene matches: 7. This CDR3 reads CASSQDRRTGEGYTF. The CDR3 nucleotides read TGTGCCAGCAGCCAAGATCGGAGGACAGGGGAAGGCTACACCTTC.

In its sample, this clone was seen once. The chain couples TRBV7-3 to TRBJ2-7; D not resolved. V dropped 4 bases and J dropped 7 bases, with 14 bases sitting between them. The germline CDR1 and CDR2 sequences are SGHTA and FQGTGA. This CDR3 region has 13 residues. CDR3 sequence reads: CASSSSHVGEQYF. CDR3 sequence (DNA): TGTGCCAGCAGCTCCTCCCACGTCGGGGAGCAGTACTTC.

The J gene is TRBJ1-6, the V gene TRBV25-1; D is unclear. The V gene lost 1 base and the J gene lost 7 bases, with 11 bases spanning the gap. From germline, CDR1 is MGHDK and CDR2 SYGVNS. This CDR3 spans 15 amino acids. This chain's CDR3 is CASSEFGSRNSPLHF. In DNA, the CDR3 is TGTGCCAGCAGTGAATTCGGGAGCCGAAATTCACCCCTCCACTTT.